This TCR beta chain emerged from a study of cytomegalovirus exposure and HLA in healthy donors (TCRdb year 2017). In the study overall: An earlier analysis of roughly 570 of the donors reported roughly 300 Gb of sequence data and 95 million to 140 million unique TCR beta sequences obtained from 180 million or so T cells. Of the roughly 420 genotyped donors, roughly 76% were placed in the genetic ancestry cluster associated with self-reported Caucasian donors. The number of typed donors differed by locus: about 620-640 for A, B, C, DRB1 and DQB1; about 520 for DQA1; 606 for DPA1; and about 450 for DPB1. Besides the first cohort of around 700 subjects, a separate validation cohort made up of roughly 120 different subjects was used. Alongside the repertoire data, information on donor age, sex, ethnicity and CMV serostatus was compiled. The study was designed to test whether signatures of past pathogen exposure could be identified by cataloging public T cell receptors. To predict cytomegalovirus infection status, the study combined high-throughput TCR immunosequencing, statistical association of individual TCRs with disease status, and machine learning. Class I and class II HLA loci were covered by the typing at four-digit resolution. A later genetic analysis took genome-wide SNP genotypes for about three fifths of the 666 donors and used that subset as a discovery cohort. About 320 gigabases of sequencing data and tens of millions of unique TCR sequences were included in an early release covering roughly 600 HLA-typed donors. Using immunosequencing, the study profiled T cell repertoires from about 650 subjects and related those repertoires to cytomegalovirus serostatus. Among 300 to 500 genotyped donors of the cohort, an average of approximately 200,000 unique TCR beta nucleotide sequences was sequenced per donor, of which about 18% were non-productive. To decide whether each TCR beta V gene segment behaved as functional or pseudogenic, an earlier analysis of nearly 600 of the donors relied on high-throughput TCR beta sequencing. Every repertoire in the discovery cohort had been generated on one and the same sequencing platform. Rather than drawing on any new phenotypic data, the later analysis identified candidate immune exposures from TCR beta sequences and the way those sequences occurred across donors. Five DR-DQ haplotypes were handled as single units for association and clustering because linkage in the cohort was strong. A later analysis re-examined previously published TCR beta repertoires from roughly 650 donors and added high-resolution HLA genotyping to investigate patterns of TCR occurrence. The paper's findings and limits, for the study overall: A further reported finding was that TCR beta sequences accurately predicted the HLA-A and HLA-B alleles for most subjects in the first cohort. Three of the identified cytomegalovirus-associated TCR beta chains were confirmed in vitro to be specific for cytomegalovirus antigens. It was suggested by the authors that the approach could potentially be generalized to other disease states and immunological phenotypes. In a later genetic analysis, fewer N-insertions in productive TCRs were reported among donors in an Asian-associated ancestry cluster than the 666-donor mean. In a later analysis, HLA-associated TCR beta chains showed more clonal expansion and lower generation probabilities than non-associated chains that were equally common. In a later analysis, several top co-occurrence clusters were reported to appear linked to parvovirus B19, influenza, CMV and Epstein-Barr virus. Strong co-occurrence of HLA alleles, especially DR and DQ, made assigning TCR associations to individual alleles difficult. A group of highly shared sequence variants was considered likely to be a technical artifact of the sequencing pipeline. In a later analysis, the rate of TCR association differed among HLA loci, with DRB1 alleles having the most associated TCRs and HLA-C alleles having the fewest. In an earlier analysis of several hundred of the donors, most TCR beta V segments were observed in productive rearrangements about 90% or about 30% of the time, broadly matching IMGT annotations. V-gene and J-gene trimming of TCR beta chains was associated with a missense DCLRE1C variant in a later genetic analysis, and the association was replicated in an independent cohort. In a later analysis, over 15,000 TCR beta sequences were associated with specific HLA alleles at a false discovery rate of 0.05. Presence/absence analyses assumed roughly uniform sequencing depth across donors, an assumption that may not hold. Correlated functional status among segregating V segments might reflect linkage disequilibrium, but an unknown experimental factor could not be ruled out. The only immune exposure information available for the cohort was CMV serostatus. The 87-base-pair reads could not distinguish some IMGT-functional V segments, including TRBV6-2 and TRBV6-3, so those segments were excluded. In both the original and validation cohorts, the classifier was reported to diagnose cytomegalovirus status with high specificity and sensitivity. In this cohort, only TCR beta chains were sequenced, and detectable features were limited by the absence of alpha or paired-chain data. The study listed 164 TCR beta chains as associated with cytomegalovirus. Most CMV-associated TCR beta chains appeared to be HLA-restricted in a later analysis, and the HLA associations seemed to be driven largely by CMV exposure. Because counts were too low, more than 15 rarely observed V segments, including chromosome 9 orphons, were excluded from the earlier analysis of 587 of the donors. Across donors, most TCR sequences were observed very rarely, whereas some public TCRs were present in many individuals. Because HLA typing was missing for some donors at each locus, association tests included only the typed subset.

Concerning this clone: Its antigen is not yet known. At one of its ends the junction is not consistent with the germline gene, which may arise from a read error.

The cohort was made up of 650 to 700 healthy bone marrow donors. At the time of sampling, all cohort members were nominally healthy, though unrecorded immune exposures were likely present. The donor tested CMV seropositive and was one of the 289 seropositive cohort members. A peripheral blood sample was provided by each donor, and peripheral blood mononuclear cells were used for TCR beta sequencing. The Qiagen DNeasy Blood Extraction Kit was used to extract genomic DNA from the blood cell samples. Via the germline V gene, CDR1 is SGHRS and CDR2 YFSETQ. The CDR3, from cysteine to phenylalanine, totals 14 residues. Of all the DNA, just the CDR3 is kept, 42 bases in frame from base 1. Library preparation used the immunoSEQ multiplex PCR assay. For the multiplex PCR, a mixture combining 60 forward primers for TCR Vbeta segments and 13 reverse primers for TCR Jbeta segments was used. The CDR3 region of rearranged TCR beta genes was amplified from genomic DNA with a multiplex PCR assay. The amplified TCR beta libraries were sequenced on the Illumina HiSeq System as 87-base-pair reads. Regarding the original processing steps: A later analysis tallied 75 million to 95 million unique TCR beta chains across the 640 or so repertoires, and about 10 million of those chains were shared by two or more donors. Raw reads were error-corrected and collapsed into unique sequences by a nearest-neighbor algorithm in which closely related sequences were merged to remove PCR and sequencing errors. CDR3 sequences were aligned to IMGT reference sequences to assign V, D and J gene segments. Each retained sequence needed at least a six-nucleotide match to both a V gene segment and a J gene segment. Rearrangements were called productive when the CDR3 lacked stop codons and stayed in frame with V and J; all others were non-productive. CDR3 was defined according to IMGT convention as the region running from the second conserved V-encoded cysteine to the conserved J-encoded phenylalanine. Sequences without an unambiguous match to a single V gene segment were excluded from the earlier analysis of approximately 560 of the donors. In an earlier analysis of 587 of the donors, V segments were called functional above 56.7% productive rearrangements and were called segregating when the between-donor standard deviation exceeded 5%. A statistical classification framework was built to diagnose cytomegalovirus status from the catalog of TCR beta chain sequences. In a later analysis, V and J genes were assigned by comparing TCR nucleotide sequences against IMGT/GENE-DB human TR gene sequences. The TCRdist pipeline was used in a later analysis to assign CDR3 sequences and most-parsimonious VDJ recombination scenarios. In a later analysis, every TCR beta chain was defined by the combination of its CDR3 amino acid sequence and its V-gene family, and reads without a unique V-gene family were dropped. As a way to deal with suspected cross-contamination and a sequencing artifact, a later analysis dropped under 600 nucleotide sequences that were highly shared and had low generation probability. For each public chain, a later analysis derived a clonal expansion index from normalized ranks of inferred template counts within each repertoire. Generation probabilities in a later analysis came from a VDJ recombination model fitted to out-of-frame rearrangements, and those results were checked against IGoR. In a later analysis, hypergeometric tests were used to score TCR-TCR, TCR-HLA and TCR-CMV co-occurrence, with a repertoire-size bias correction applied to TCR pairs. To estimate false discovery rates, a later analysis permuted the HLA or CMV assignments 20 times. In a later analysis, co-occurring TCRs were grouped using DBSCAN, and TCRdist sequence similarity was added for clustering within HLA-allele-positive subsets. Repertoires with fewer than 30,000 or more than 120,000 public chains, plus five repertoires with anomalous nucleotide sharing, were excluded from co-occurrence clustering. The table was pulled from immuneACCESS by TCRdb, which kept in-frame rearrangements only. Such tables lose some clones; where checked, under half of the loss comes from unresolved V genes, and the rest has no known cause. That table furnishes V, J and clone size, whereas the DNA furnished D and trimming. In all, the sample holds some 120,000 clones, and 77% of those were seen once. The ten largest clones represent 11% of the sample.

The receptor chain draws on TRBV5-1 and TRBJ1-2, with TRBD1 perhaps the D gene, on 6 matching bases. The clonotype originates from a man aged 35 to 55 in good health and CMV-seropositive. The specimen sequenced was PBMCs. The encoded CDR3 is CASSFFTGPYGYTF. The DNA is TGTGCCAGCAGCTTTTTTACAGGGCCCTATGGCTACACCTTC.